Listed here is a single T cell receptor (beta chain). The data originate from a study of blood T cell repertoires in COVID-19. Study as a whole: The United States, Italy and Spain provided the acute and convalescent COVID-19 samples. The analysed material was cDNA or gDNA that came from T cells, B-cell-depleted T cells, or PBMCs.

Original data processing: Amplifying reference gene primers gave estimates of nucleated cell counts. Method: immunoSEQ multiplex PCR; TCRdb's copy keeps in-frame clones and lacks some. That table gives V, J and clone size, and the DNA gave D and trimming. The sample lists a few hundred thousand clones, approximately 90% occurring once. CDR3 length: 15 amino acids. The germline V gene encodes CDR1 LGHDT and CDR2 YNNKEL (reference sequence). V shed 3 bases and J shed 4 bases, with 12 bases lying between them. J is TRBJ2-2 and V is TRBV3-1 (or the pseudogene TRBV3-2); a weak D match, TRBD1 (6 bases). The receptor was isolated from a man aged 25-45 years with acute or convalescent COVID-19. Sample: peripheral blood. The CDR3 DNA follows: TGTGCCAGCAGCCACCTCGGACAGAGCACCGGGGAGCTGTTTTTT. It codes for CASSHLGQSTGELFF.